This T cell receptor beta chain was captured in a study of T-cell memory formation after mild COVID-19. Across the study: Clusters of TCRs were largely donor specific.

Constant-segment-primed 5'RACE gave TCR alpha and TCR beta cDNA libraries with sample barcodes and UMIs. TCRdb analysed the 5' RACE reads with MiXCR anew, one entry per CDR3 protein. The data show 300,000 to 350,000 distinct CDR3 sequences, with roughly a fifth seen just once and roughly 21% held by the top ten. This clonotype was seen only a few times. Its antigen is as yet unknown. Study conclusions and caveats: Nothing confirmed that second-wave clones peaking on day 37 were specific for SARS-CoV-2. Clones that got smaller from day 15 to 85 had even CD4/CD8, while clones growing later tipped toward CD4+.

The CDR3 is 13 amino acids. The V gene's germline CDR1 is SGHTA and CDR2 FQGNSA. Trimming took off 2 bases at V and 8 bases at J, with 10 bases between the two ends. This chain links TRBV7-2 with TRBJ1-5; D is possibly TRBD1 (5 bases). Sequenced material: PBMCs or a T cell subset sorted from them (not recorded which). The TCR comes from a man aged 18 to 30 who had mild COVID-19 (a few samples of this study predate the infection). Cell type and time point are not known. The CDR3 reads CASSLNRGEPQHF. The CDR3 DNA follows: TGTGCCAGCAGCTTAAATCGAGGGGAGCCCCAGCATTTT.